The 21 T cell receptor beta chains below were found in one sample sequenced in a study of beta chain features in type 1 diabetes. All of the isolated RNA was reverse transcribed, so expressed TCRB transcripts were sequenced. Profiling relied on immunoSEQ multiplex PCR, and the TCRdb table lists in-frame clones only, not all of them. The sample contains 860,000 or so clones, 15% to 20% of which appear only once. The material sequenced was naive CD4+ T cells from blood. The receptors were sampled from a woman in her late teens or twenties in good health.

In DNA form, the CDR3 reads TGTGCCAGCAGCCGGCAGGGGTCCTACGAGCAGTACTTC. Residues: CASSRQGSYEQYF. The genes are TRBV27 and TRBJ2-5, with D perhaps matching TRBD1 (6 bases). Near its end, the DNA agrees better with TRBJ2-7, so the J call may be wrong. CDR1 is MNHEY and CDR2 is SMNVEV in the germline V gene (reference sequence). The CDR3 loop spans 13 amino acids.

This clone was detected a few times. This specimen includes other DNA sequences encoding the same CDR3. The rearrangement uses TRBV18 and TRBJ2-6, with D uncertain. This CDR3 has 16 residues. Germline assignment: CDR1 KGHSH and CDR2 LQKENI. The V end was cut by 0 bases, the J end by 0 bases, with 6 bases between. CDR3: CASSPPGTSGANVLTF. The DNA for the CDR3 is TGTGCCAGCTCACCACCGGGCACCTCTGGGGCCAACGTCCTGACTTTC.

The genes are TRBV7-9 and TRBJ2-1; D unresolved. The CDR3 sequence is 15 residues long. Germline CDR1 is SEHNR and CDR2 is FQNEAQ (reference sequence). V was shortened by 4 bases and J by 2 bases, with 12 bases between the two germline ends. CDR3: CASSWWGKTYNEQFF. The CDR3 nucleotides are TGTGCCAGCAGCTGGTGGGGAAAGACCTACAATGAGCAGTTCTTC.

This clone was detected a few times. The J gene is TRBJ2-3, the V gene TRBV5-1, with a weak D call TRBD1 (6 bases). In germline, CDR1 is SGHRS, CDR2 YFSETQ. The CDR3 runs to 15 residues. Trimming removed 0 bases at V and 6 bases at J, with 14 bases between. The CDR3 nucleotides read TGCGCCAGCAGCTTGGGTAACAGGGTAGCCGATACGCAGTATTTT. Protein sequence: CASSLGNRVADTQYF. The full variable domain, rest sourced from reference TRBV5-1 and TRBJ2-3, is KAGVTQTPRYLIKTRGQQVTLSCSPISGHRSVSWYQQTPGQGLQFLFEYFSETQRNKGNFPGRFSGRQFSNSRSEMNVSTLELGDSALYLCASSLGNRVADTQYFGPGTRLTVL.

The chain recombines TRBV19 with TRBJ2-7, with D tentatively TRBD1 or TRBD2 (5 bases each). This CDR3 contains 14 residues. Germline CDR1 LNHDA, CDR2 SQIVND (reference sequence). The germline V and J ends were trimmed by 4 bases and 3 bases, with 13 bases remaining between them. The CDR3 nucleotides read TGTGCCAGTAGTACTGGGGACGGCATCTACGAGCAGTACTTC. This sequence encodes CASSTGDGIYEQYF.

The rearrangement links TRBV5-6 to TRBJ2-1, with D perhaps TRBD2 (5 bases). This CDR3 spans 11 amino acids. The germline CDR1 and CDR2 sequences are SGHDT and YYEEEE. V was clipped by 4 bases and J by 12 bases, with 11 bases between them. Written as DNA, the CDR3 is TGTGCCAGCAGCCGCTCGGGATTGCAGTTCTTC. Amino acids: CASSRSGLQFF.

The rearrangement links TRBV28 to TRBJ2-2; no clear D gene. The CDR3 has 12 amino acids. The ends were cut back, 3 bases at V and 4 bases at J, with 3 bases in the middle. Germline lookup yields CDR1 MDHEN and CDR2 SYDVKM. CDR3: CASSFATGELFF. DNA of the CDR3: TGTGCCAGCAGTTTCGCCACCGGGGAGCTGTTTTTT.

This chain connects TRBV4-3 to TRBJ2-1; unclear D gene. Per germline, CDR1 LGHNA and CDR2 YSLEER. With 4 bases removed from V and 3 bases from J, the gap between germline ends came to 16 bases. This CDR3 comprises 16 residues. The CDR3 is CASSPQWLQRYNEQFF. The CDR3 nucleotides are TGCGCCAGCAGCCCTCAGTGGTTGCAGCGCTACAATGAGCAGTTCTTC.

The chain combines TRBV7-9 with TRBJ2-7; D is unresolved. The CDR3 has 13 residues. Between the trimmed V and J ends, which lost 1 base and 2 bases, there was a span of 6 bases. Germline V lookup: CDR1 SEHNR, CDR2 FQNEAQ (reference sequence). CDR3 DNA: TGTGCCAGCAGCTTAGACGCGGCCTACGAGCAGTACTTC. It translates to CASSLDAAYEQYF.

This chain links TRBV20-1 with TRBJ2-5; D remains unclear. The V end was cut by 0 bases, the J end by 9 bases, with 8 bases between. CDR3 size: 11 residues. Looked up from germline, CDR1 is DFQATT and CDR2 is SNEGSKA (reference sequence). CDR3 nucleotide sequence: TGCAGTGCTAGAGATCGATACTCCCAGTACTTC. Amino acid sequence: CSARDRYSQYF.

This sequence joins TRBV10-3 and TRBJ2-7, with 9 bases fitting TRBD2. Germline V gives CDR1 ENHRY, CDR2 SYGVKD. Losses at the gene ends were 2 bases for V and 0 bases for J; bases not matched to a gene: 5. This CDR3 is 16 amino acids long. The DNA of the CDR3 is TGTGCCATCAGTGAGGCGATTAGCGGGGGCTCCTACGAGCAGTACTTC. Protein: CAISEAISGGSYEQYF.

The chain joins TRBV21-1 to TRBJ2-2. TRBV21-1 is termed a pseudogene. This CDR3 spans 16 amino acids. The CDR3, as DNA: TGTGCCAGTGATGAGACGGCAAACCTGAACACCGGGGAGCTGTTTTTT. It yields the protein CASDETANLNTGELFF.

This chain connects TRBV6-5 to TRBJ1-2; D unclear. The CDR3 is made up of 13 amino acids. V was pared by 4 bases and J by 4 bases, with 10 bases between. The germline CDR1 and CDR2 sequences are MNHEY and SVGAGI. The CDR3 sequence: CASSSGLLYGYTF. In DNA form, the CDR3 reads TGTGCCAGCAGTTCCGGACTGCTCTATGGCTACACCTTC.

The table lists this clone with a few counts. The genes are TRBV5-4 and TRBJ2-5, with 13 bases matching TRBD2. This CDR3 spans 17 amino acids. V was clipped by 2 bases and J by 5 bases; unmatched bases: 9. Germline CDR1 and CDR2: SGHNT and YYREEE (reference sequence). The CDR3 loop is CASSLELAGGPGETQYF. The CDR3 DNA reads TGTGCCAGCAGCTTAGAACTAGCGGGAGGGCCAGGGGAGACCCAGTACTTC.

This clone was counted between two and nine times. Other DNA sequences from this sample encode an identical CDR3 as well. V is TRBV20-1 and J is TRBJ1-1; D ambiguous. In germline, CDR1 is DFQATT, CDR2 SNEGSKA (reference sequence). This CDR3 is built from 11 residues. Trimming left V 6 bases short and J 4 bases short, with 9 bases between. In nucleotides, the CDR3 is TGCAGTGCCAGGAGTGGCACTGAAGCTTTCTTT. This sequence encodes CSARSGTEAFF.

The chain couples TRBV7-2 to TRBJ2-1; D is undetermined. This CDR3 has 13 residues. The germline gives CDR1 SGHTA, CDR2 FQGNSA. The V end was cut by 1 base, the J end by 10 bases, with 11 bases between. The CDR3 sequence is CASSLGQEDEQFF. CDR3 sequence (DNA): TGTGCCAGCAGCTTAGGCCAGGAAGACGAGCAGTTCTTC.

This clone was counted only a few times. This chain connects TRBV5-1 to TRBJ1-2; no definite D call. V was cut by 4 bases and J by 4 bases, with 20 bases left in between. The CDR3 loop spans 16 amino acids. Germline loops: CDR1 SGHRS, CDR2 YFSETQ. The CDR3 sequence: CASSPQLRSDTYGYTF. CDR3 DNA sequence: TGCGCCAGCAGCCCTCAACTGAGATCGGATACCTATGGCTACACCTTC.

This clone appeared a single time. The CDR3 DNA follows: TGTGCCAGCAGCTTAGGAGGTAGCGGGGGCGATCTTACCTACGAGCAGTACTTC. It yields the protein CASSLGGSGGDLTYEQYF. This chain links TRBV7-2 with TRBJ2-7; 9 bases match TRBD2. This CDR3 is built from 18 residues. The junction had 12 bases not matched to a gene; V was cut back by 1 base and J by 2 bases. Germline V gene sequence: CDR1 SGHTA, CDR2 FQGNSA.

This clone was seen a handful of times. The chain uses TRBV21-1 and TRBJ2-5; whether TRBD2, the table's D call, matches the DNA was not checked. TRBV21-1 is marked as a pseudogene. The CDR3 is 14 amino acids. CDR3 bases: TGTGCCAGCAGCAACCTCCTACGGGAAGAGACCCAGTACTTC. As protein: CASSNLLREETQYF.

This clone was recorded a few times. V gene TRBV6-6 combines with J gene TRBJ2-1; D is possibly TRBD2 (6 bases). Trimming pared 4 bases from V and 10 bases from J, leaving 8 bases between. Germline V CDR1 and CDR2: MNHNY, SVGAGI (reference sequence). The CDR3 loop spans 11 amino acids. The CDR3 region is CASSWAGEQFF. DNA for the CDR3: TGTGCCAGCAGTTGGGCGGGGGAGCAGTTCTTC.

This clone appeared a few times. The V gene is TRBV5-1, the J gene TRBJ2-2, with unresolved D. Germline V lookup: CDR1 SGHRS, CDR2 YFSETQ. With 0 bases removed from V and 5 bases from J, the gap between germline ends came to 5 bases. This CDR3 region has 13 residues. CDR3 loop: CASSLEWTGELFF. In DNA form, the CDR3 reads TGCGCCAGCAGCTTGGAGTGGACCGGGGAGCTGTTTTTT.